These T cell receptor beta chains were read from a single sample in a study of blood T cell repertoires in COVID-19. Measured with immunoSEQ multiplex PCR; TCRdb has only the in-frame clones, and not every one. The table records over 250,000 clones, 75% to 90% of them present only once. Sequenced: peripheral blood. Receptor source: a woman between 70 and 85 years old with acute or convalescent COVID-19. The CDR3 runs from the conserved cysteine through the conserved F or W. The D gene is left open where the match is weak. Rows may omit the clone size; those that give it use once, few, many or a size class.

j_call	v_call	d_call	clone_size	cdr3_nt	cdr3_aa
TRBJ2-5	TRBV18	NA	NA	TGTGCCAGCTCAGGGACTCGGGGGGCGCAAGAGACCCAGTACTTC	CASSGTRGAQETQYF
TRBJ1-6	TRBV3-1/TRBV3-2	NA	once	TGTGCCAGCAGCACCATCGGGGGTCATGGTAATTCACCCCTCCACTTT	CASSTIGGHGNSPLHF
TRBJ2-6	TRBV7-2	TRBD1	NA	TGTGCCAGCAGCTTACGACAGGGTTTTTCAACGGGGGCCAACGTCCTGACTTTC	CASSLRQGFSTGANVLTF
TRBJ2-2	TRBV7-9	NA	NA	TGTGCCAGCAGCTCAACCAGGGACACCGGGGAGCTGTTTTTT	CASSSTRDTGELFF
TRBJ1-2	TRBV7-8	NA	NA	TGTGCCAGCAGCTTTGAATCCCTAGGGGGGGGCTATGGCTACACCTTC	CASSFESLGGGYGYTF
TRBJ1-1	TRBV6-5	NA	NA	TGTGCCAGCAGTTACTCTTCCGGGATGAACACTGAAGCTTTCTTT	CASSYSSGMNTEAFF
TRBJ1-2	TRBV11-2	NA	NA	TGTGCCAGCAGCTTAGGAGGTTATGGCTACACCTTC	CASSLGGYGYTF
TRBJ1-2	TRBV15	NA	NA	TGTGCCACCAGCAGAGTGAGGGCGAACTATGGCTACACCTTC	CATSRVRANYGYTF
TRBJ1-1	TRBV18	NA	NA	TGTGCCAGCTCATATCAGGGTAAGGTACCCCTTGAAGCTTTCTTT	CASSYQGKVPLEAFF
TRBJ1-4	TRBV5-5	NA	NA	TGTGCCAGCAGCCTAAGGAGCCAGAATGAAAAACTGTTTTTT	CASSLRSQNEKLFF
TRBJ1-2	TRBV6-6	NA	once	TGTGCCAGCAGTTACGCCGACCGTCGGGGAGATGGCTACACCTTC	CASSYADRRGDGYTF
TRBJ1-5	TRBV6-2/TRBV6-3	NA	NA	TGTGCCAGCAGCCACGGGGGGGTTACAAATCAGCCCCAGCATTTT	CASSHGGVTNQPQHF
TRBJ1-2	TRBV7-6	NA	NA	TGTGCCAGCAGCTTACTGGACAGAGACTATGGCTACACCTTC	CASSLLDRDYGYTF
TRBJ2-1	TRBV5-6	TRBD2	once	TGTGCCAGCAGCATTCGGACTAGCGGCTTGTACAATGAGCAGTTCTTC	CASSIRTSGLYNEQFF
TRBJ2-5	TRBV5-6	NA	NA	TGTGCCAGCAGCTTGGGGCGGGGAGAGACCCAGTACTTC	CASSLGRGETQYF
TRBJ2-1	TRBV5-1	NA	NA	TGCGCCAGCAGCTCTACTCCGGGGAGCTCCTACAATGAGCAGTTCTTC	CASSSTPGSSYNEQFF
TRBJ1-1	TRBV9	NA	few	TGTGCCAGCAGCGGACAGGTGGGGAACACTGAAGCTTTCTTT	CASSGQVGNTEAFF
TRBJ2-1	TRBV19	TRBD2	NA	TGTGCCAGTACTAATGCGGGGGGCAACTACAATGAGCAGTTCTTC	CASTNAGGNYNEQFF
TRBJ2-5	TRBV4-1	TRBD1	NA	TGCGCCAGCAGCCAAGACGGCCAGGGGGCCCAGTACTTC	CASSQDGQGAQYF
TRBJ2-3	TRBV7-9	TRBD2	NA	TGTGCCAGCAGAGTAGGGACTAGCGGGGGCACAGATACGCAGTATTTT	CASRVGTSGGTDTQYF
TRBJ2-5	TRBV30	TRBD1	few	TGTGCCTGGAGTGTCGGGCAGGGGGCGAAGACCCAGTACTTC	CAWSVGQGAKTQYF
TRBJ2-6	TRBV11-2	TRBD2	NA	TGTGCCAGCAGCCCCAGGGTGGGGGGGTACTCTGGGGCCAACGTCCTGACTTTC	CASSPRVGGYSGANVLTF
TRBJ1-5	TRBV6-6	TRBD1	NA	TGTGCCAGCAGTCAACAGGGGTACCAGCCCCAGCATTTT	CASSQQGYQPQHF
TRBJ1-1	TRBV6-5	TRBD1	NA	TGTGCCAGCAGTTCAGGGGGCGCGGGTCGGGCTTTCTTT	CASSSGGAGRAFF
TRBJ1-6	TRBV3-1/TRBV3-2	TRBD1	once	TGTGCCAGCAGCACCCGGGACAGCGTCCTTTCACCCCTCCACTTT	CASSTRDSVLSPLHF
TRBJ2-5	TRBV6-5	NA	NA	TGTGCCAGCAGTTACGGGACATACCAAGAGACCCAGTACTTC	CASSYGTYQETQYF
TRBJ2-5	TRBV6-1	TRBD2	NA	TGTGCCAGCAGTAAAGGTGGTCTAGCGGGGGGTGTTGGTGAGACCCAGTACTTC	CASSKGGLAGGVGETQYF
TRBJ1-2	TRBV7-9	NA	NA	TGTGCCAGCAGCTTTCGAGGAGATGGCTACACCTTC	CASSFRGDGYTF
TRBJ1-1	TRBV19	NA	NA	TGTGCCAGTCGTGGCGGATTGAACACTGAAGCTTTCTTT	CASRGGLNTEAFF
TRBJ2-3	TRBV30	TRBD1	NA	TGTGCCTGGAGTGTTCTAGAACAGGGGTCGATCAATTTT	CAWSVLEQGSINF
TRBJ2-5	TRBV9	TRBD2	NA	TGTGCCAGCAGCGTAGGAGGGAACAGCGGGGGGGAAGAGACCCAGTACTTC	CASSVGGNSGGEETQYF
TRBJ1-2	TRBV5-1	NA	few	TGCGCCAGCAGCTTGGCCGGGAGCAACCTACCGAATGGCTACACCTTC	CASSLAGSNLPNGYTF
TRBJ1-1	TRBV5-1	NA	NA	TGCGCCAGCAGCTCCCTCCGGGGAGGTAGCGCGAACACTGAAGCTTTCTTT	CASSSLRGGSANTEAFF
TRBJ2-7	TRBV7-3	NA	NA	TGTGCCAGCAGCTTAGGAAGGGGCCCATCCTACGAGCAGTACTTC	CASSLGRGPSYEQYF
TRBJ1-2	TRBV2	NA	NA	TGTGCCAGCAGAGTTAGTCCTTATGGCTACACCTTC	CASRVSPYGYTF
TRBJ2-1	TRBV2	TRBD2	NA	TGTGCCAGCAAACCTAGCGGGGGGCACAATGAGCAGTTCTTC	CASKPSGGHNEQFF
TRBJ2-1	TRBV19	NA	NA	TGTGCCAGTAGTATAATGGGGGCAAGGAATGAGCAGTTCTTC	CASSIMGARNEQFF
TRBJ2-1	TRBV7-9	NA	once	TGTGCCAGCAGCTACCGGGCGGGGGACAACAATGAGCAGTTCTTC	CASSYRAGDNNEQFF
TRBJ2-5	TRBV19	NA	NA	TGTGCCAGTAGTACGACAGCCACTAATGGGGCCCAGTACTTC	CASSTTATNGAQYF
TRBJ1-1	TRBV4-2	TRBD1	NA	TGTGCCAGCAGGGGCATGCGACAGGGGGCTGAAGCTTTCTTT	CASRGMRQGAEAFF
TRBJ1-5	TRBV10-1	NA	NA	TGCGCCAGCCGGGGGATGAGGGATCAGCCCCAGCATTTT	CASRGMRDQPQHF
TRBJ2-5	TRBV5-4	NA	once	TGTGCCAGCAGCTTGGCCGGGTCGAGACAAGAGACCCAGTACTTC	CASSLAGSRQETQYF
TRBJ1-5	TRBV10-1	NA	NA	TGCGCCAGCAGTGAGACAGCCGGCATCCAGCCCCAGCATTTT	CASSETAGIQPQHF
TRBJ1-2	TRBV14	NA	NA	TGTGCCAGCAGCCAAGATGGATCGCTGCGGGGGCGAGGCGGTGGCTACACCTTC	CASSQDGSLRGRGGGYTF
TRBJ2-5	TRBV19	TRBD2	NA	TGTGCCAGTAGTATCCCCCGGACTAGCGGGGGCTTCACTCAAGAGACCCAGTACTTC	CASSIPRTSGGFTQETQYF
TRBJ2-5	TRBV2	NA	NA	TGTGCCAGCAGTGAACAGGGAGAGACCCAGTACTTC	CASSEQGETQYF
TRBJ1-2	TRBV29-1	NA	NA	TGCAGCGTCGGTCAGGGTGACTATGGCTACACCTTC	CSVGQGDYGYTF
TRBJ1-1	TRBV25-1	NA	once	TGTGCCAGCAGAAGGGGAAACACTGAAGCTTTCTTT	CASRRGNTEAFF
TRBJ1-1	TRBV24-1	TRBD1	NA	TGTGCCACCAGGGACAGGGTGGGCACTGAAGCTTTCTTT	CATRDRVGTEAFF
TRBJ2-1	TRBV2	NA	NA	TGTGCCAGCAGTGCCGGGACTGGACCCTACAATGAGCAGTTCTTC	CASSAGTGPYNEQFF
TRBJ1-1	TRBV11-2	NA	NA	TGTGCCAGCAGCTTAATCCGGGTTTACACTGAAGCTTTCTTT	CASSLIRVYTEAFF
TRBJ2-7	TRBV20-1	NA	NA	TGCAGTGCTACTCGCGCCCTCGAGCAGTACTTC	CSATRALEQYF
TRBJ2-3	TRBV6-5	NA	NA	TGTGCCAGCAGTTACCGAGTAGGACTCGGCACAGATACGCAGTATTTT	CASSYRVGLGTDTQYF
TRBJ1-2	TRBV5-4	TRBD1	many	TGTGCCAGCAGCCATAGGGGACAGTTCTATGGCTACACCTTC	CASSHRGQFYGYTF
TRBJ2-3	TRBV19	NA	NA	TGTGCCAGTAGTAGTAGAAGGATGGGGCGGGGAAGCACAGATACGCAGTATTTT	CASSSRRMGRGSTDTQYF
TRBJ2-7	TRBV2	TRBD1	NA	TGTGCCAGCAGGGAAGGGACAGCAAGCGAGCAGTACTTC	CASREGTASEQYF
TRBJ1-1	TRBV3-1/TRBV3-2	TRBD1	NA	TGTGCCAGCAGCCTTCGGACAGGGGGGTATGAAGCTTTCTTT	CASSLRTGGYEAFF
TRBJ1-1	TRBV19	TRBD1	few	TGTGCCAGTAGCAACTACCGCAGGGGGCGTGGAAGCACTGAAGCTTTCTTT	CASSNYRRGRGSTEAFF